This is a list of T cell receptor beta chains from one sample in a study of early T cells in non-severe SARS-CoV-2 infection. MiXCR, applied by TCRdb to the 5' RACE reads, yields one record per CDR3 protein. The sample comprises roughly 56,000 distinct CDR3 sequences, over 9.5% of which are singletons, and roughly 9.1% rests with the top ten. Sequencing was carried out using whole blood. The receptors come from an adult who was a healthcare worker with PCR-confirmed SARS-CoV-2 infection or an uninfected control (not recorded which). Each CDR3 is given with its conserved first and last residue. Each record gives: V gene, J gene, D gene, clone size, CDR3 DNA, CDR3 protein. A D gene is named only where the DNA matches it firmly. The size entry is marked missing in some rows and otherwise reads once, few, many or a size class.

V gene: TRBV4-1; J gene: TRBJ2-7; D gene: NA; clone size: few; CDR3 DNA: TGCGCCAGCAGCCAAAAGGAGGCCCACGAGCAGTACTTC; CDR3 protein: CASSQKEAHEQYF
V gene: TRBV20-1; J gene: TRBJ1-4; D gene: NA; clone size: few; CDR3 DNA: TGCAGTGCTAGAGGGACAGCTAATGAAAAACTGTTTTTT; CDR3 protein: CSARGTANEKLFF
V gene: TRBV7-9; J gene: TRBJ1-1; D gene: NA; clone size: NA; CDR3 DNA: TGTGCCAGCAGGTCTGCGAACACTGAAGCTTTCTTT; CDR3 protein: CASRSANTEAFF
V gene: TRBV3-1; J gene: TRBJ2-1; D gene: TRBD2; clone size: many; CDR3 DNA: TGTGCCAGCAGCCGTAGCGGGGATGAGCAGTTCTTC; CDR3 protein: CASSRSGDEQFF
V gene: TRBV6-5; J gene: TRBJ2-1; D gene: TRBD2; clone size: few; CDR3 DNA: TGTGCCAGCAGGCGACTAGCGGGAGGGCCAACGAAGAATGAGCAGTTCTTC; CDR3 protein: CASRRLAGGPTKNEQFF
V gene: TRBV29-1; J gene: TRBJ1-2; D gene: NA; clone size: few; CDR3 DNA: TGCAGCGCAGAGCGGGGGACGTCTGGCTACACCTTC; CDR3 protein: CSAERGTSGYTF
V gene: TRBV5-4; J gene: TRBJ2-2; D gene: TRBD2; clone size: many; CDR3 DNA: TGTGCCAGCAGCAAGACTAGCGGGGGCACCGGGGAGCTGTTTTTT; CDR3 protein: CASSKTSGGTGELFF
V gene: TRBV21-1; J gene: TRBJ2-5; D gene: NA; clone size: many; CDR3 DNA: TGTGCCAGCAGCCATCTCAGGCACCTAGATGAGACCCAGTACTTC; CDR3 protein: CASSHLRHLDETQYF
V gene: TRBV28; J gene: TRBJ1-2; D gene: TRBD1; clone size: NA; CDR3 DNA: TGTGCCAGCAACCGTTCAGGGGGAGGCTACACCTTC; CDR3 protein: CASNRSGGGYTF
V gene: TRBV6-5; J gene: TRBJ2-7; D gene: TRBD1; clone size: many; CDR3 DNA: TGTGCCAGCAGTCGACAGGGGCCATCCTCCTACGAGCAGTACTTC; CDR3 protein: CASSRQGPSSYEQYF
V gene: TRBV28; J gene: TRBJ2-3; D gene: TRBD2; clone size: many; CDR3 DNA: TGTGCCAGCCCCCCAAGGGTCGGGGGGTTCACAGATACGCAGTATTTT; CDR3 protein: CASPPRVGGFTDTQYF
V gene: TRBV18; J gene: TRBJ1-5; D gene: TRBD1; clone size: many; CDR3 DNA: TGTGCCAGCTCACCAAGGGGAGGGGGCGGCGATCAGCCCCAGCATTTT; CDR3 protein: CASSPRGGGGDQPQHF
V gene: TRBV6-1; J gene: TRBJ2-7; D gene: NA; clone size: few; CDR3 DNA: TGTGCCAGCAGTGAAGCGCTGGACTTCTACGAGCAGTACTTC; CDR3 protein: CASSEALDFYEQYF
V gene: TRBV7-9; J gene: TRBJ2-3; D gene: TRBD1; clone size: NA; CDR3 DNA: TGTGCCAGCAGCGCCCGGACAGGTGCTGGGCACACAGATACGCAGTATTTT; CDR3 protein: CASSARTGAGHTDTQYF
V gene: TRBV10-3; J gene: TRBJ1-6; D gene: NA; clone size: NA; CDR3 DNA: TGTGCCATCAGATCCCAGGGTGCCGATAATTCACCCCTCCACTTT; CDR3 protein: CAIRSQGADNSPLHF
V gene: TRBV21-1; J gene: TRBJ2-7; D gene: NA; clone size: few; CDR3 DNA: TGTGCCAGCAGCCTTAGGGGTTACAGTCTTTACGAGCAGTACTTC; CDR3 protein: CASSLRGYSLYEQYF
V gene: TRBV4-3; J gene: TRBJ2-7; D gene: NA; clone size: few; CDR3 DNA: TGCGCCAGCAGCCAAGTGGGGGTAGCGGAAAGCTCCTACGAGCAGTACTTC; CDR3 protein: CASSQVGVAESSYEQYF
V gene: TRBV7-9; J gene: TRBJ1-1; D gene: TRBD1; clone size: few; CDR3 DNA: TGTGCCAGCAGCCCCCGACAGGGGAGGGAGAACACTGAAGCTTTCTTT; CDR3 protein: CASSPRQGRENTEAFF
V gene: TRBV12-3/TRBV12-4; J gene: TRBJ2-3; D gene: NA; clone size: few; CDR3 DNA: TGTGCCAGCAGTTTAGAGCGCACAGATACGCAGTATTTT; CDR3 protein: CASSLERTDTQYF
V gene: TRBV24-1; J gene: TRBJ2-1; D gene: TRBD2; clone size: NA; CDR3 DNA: TGTGCCACCAGTGATGACACCGGGACTAGCGCCTACAATGAGCAGTTCTTC; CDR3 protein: CATSDDTGTSAYNEQFF
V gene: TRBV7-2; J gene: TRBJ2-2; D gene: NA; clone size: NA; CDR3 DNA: TGTGCCAGCAGCTTAGACGGGGGGCAGGGCGGGGAGCTGTTTTTT; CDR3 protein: CASSLDGGQGGELFF
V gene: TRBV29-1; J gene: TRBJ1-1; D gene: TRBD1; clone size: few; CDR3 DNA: TGCAGCGTTGAAGAACCCGAGGGGGCGCGCAAAGCTTTCTTT; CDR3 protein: CSVEEPEGARKAFF
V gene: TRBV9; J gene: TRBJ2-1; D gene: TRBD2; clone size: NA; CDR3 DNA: TGTGCCAGCAGCGTATACGGGACTAGCGGGGATAAGCAGTTCTTC; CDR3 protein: CASSVYGTSGDKQFF
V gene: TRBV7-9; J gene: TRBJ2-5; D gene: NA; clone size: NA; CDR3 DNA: TGTGCCAGCAGCTCTCTAGGAGGAGAGACCCAGTACTTC; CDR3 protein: CASSSLGGETQYF
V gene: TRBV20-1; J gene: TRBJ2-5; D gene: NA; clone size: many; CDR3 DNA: TGCAGTGCTAGAGCCAGGGGTCAAGAGACCCAGTACTTC; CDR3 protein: CSARARGQETQYF
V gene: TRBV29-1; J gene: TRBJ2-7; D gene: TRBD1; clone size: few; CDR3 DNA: TGCAGCGTTGAAGAGGGCAGGGGGTACGAGCAGTACTTC; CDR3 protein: CSVEEGRGYEQYF
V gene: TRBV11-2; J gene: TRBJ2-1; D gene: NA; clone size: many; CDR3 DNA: TGTGCCAGCAGCTACTACAGGGTAAATGAGCAGTTCTTC; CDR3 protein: CASSYYRVNEQFF
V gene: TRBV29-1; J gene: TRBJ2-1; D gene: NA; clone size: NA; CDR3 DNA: TGCAGCGCCCCGACAGGCCCCTACAATGAGCAGTTCTTC; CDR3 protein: CSAPTGPYNEQFF
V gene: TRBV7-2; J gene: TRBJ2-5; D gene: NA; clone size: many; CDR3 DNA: TGTGCCAGCAGCCCGGGACCGGCGATAGAGACCCAGTACTTC; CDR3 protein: CASSPGPAIETQYF